Following are 7 T cell receptor beta chains from one sample sequenced in a study of follicular helper T cells after annual influenza vaccination. Indicated time point: 2014-2015 season, 7 days after vaccination. Repertoires were generated with immunoSEQ multiplex PCR, while TCRdb's copy carries only in-frame clones and drops some. This table has approximately 9,600 clones, about 80% appearing once. The material was CXCR5- memory CD4+ T cells sorted from blood, obtained 7 days after influenza vaccination. The source is an adult who received the influenza vaccine.

The rearrangement uses TRBV29-1 and TRBJ2-7; 9 bases line up with TRBD2. This CDR3 comprises 14 residues. Germline-derived CDR1 and CDR2 are SQVTM and ANQGSEA. V trimming: 7 bases; J trimming: 5 bases; junction bases outside the gene matches: 12. The CDR3 here is CSAAGGRTDHEQYF. As DNA, the CDR3 is TGCAGCGCCGCGGGGGGGCGCACGGACCACGAGCAGTACTTC.

The chain is built from TRBV5-5 and TRBJ2-5; 7 bases agree with TRBD1. Germline V gives CDR1 SGHKS, CDR2 YYEKEE (reference sequence). Trimming cost V 3 bases and J 5 bases; bases outside gene matches: 4. The CDR3 covers 13 residues. The CDR3 region has the DNA TGTGCCAGCAGCTCAGACAGGGTGGAGACCCAGTACTTC. It yields the protein CASSSDRVETQYF.

The chain has TRBV5-1 and TRBJ2-2; TRBD2 might be the D (7 bases). Trimming removed 2 bases at V and 4 bases at J, with 15 bases between. CDR1 SGHRS and CDR2 YFSETQ come from the germline V gene. The CDR3 has 16 residues. DNA of the CDR3: TGCGCCAGCAGCTTACAACAGGGCGGGGGCACCGGGGAGCTGTTTTTT. This codes for CASSLQQGGGTGELFF.

The rearrangement uses TRBV30 and TRBJ2-5, with D unresolved. The CDR3 has 12 residues. CDR1 is GTSNPN and CDR2 is SVGIG in the germline V gene (reference sequence). Trimming removed 0 bases at V and 7 bases at J, with 9 bases between. The DNA for the CDR3 is TGTGCCTGGAGTGTACGTCGTTCGACCCAGTACTTC. This sequence encodes CAWSVRRSTQYF.

A remark on this clone: At one end, the junction sequence differs from germline, possibly due to a read error. This chain joins TRBV19 and TRBJ1-2; the D is unclear. Germline CDR1 and CDR2: LNHDA and SQIVND (reference sequence). The CDR3 runs to 12 residues. The chain's CDR3 is CASSIGYQKPSF. CDR3 DNA: TGTGCCAGTAGTATTGGTTACCAAAAACCTTCCTTC. The whole variable domain, remainder taken from reference TRBV19 and TRBJ1-2, is DGGITQSPKYLFRKEGQNVTLSCEQNLNHDAMYWYRQDPGQGLRLIYYSQIVNDFQKGDIAEGYSVSREKKESFPLTVTSAQKNPTAFYLCASSIGYQKPSFGSGTRLTVV.

The rearrangement uses TRBV5-4 and TRBJ2-4, with TRBD1 as a possible D gene (5 bases). The V and J ends lost 0 bases and 0 bases respectively, with 10 bases between them. CDR3 length equals 16 residues. Germline lookup yields CDR1 SGHNT and CDR2 YYREEE (reference sequence). CDR3 nucleotides: TGTGCCAGCAGCTTGGCAGGGTCAGTAGCCAAAAACATTCAGTACTTC. Its protein product is CASSLAGSVAKNIQYF.

This clone was seen only a few times. The CDR3 nucleotides are TGTGCCATCAGTGGACAGGGGACACCCCTCCACTTT. It encodes CAISGQGTPLHF. This rearrangement joins TRBV10-3 to TRBJ1-6; the match to TRBD1 covers 8 bases. V shed 4 bases, J shed 11 bases, and the junction held 1 base outside the gene matches. In germline, CDR1 is ENHRY, CDR2 SYGVKD. The length of the CDR3 is 12 residues.